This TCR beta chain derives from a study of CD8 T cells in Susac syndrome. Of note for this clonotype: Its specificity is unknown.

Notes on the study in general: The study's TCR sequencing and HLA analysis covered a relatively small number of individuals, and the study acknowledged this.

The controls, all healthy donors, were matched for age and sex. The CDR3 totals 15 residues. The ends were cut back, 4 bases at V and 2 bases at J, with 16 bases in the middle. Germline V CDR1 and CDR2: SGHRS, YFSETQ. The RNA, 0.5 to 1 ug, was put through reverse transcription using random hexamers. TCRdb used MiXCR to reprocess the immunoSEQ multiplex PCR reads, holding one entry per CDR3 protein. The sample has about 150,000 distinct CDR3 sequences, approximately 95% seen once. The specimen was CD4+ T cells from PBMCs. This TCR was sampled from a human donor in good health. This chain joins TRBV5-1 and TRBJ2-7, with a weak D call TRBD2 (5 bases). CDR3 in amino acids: CASSPLRGIPYEQYF. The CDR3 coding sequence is TGCGCCAGCAGCCCCCTACGGGGTATTCCCTACGAGCAGTACTTC.